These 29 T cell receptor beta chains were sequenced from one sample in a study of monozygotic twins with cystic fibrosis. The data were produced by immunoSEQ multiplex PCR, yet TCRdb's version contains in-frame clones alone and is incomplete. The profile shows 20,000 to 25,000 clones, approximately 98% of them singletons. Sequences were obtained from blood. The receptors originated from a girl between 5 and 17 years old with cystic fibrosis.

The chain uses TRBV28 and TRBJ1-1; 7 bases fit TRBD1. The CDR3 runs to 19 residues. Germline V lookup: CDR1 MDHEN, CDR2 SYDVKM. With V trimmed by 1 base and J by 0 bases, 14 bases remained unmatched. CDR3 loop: CASSLSKGGARSLNTEAFF. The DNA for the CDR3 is TGTGCCAGCAGTTTATCTAAAGGGGGCGCGAGATCCTTGAACACTGAAGCTTTCTTT.

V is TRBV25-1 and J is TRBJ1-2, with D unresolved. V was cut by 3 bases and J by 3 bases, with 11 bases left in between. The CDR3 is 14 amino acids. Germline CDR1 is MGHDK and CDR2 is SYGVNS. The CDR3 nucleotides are TGTGCCAGCAGTGACCCCTCGACGGACTATGGCTACACCTTC. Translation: CASSDPSTDYGYTF.

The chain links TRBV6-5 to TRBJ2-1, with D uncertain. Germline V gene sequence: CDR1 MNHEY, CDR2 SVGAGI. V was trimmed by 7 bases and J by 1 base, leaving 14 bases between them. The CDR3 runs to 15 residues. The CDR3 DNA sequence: TGTGCCAGCACCGCGGCCGCTGGGTCCTACAATGAGCAGTTCTTC. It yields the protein CASTAAAGSYNEQFF.

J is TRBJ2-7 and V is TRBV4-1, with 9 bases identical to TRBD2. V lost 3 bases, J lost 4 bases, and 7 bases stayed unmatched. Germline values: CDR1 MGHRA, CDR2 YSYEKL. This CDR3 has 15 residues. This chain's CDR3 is CASSHYGTSPYEQYF. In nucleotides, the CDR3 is TGCGCCAGCAGCCACTATGGGACTAGCCCGTACGAGCAGTACTTC.

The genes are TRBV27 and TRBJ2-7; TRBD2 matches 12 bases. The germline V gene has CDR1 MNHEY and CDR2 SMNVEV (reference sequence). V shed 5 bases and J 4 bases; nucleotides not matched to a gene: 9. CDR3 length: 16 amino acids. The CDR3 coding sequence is TGTGCCAGCAGTCCGGGACAAACTAGCGGGAGGTACGAGCAGTACGTC. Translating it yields CASSPGQTSGRYEQYV.

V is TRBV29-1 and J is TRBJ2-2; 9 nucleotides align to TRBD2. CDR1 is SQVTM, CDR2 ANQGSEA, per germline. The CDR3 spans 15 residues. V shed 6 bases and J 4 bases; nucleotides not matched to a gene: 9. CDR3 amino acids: CSVPGLASGTGELFF. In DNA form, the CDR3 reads TGCAGCGTACCCGGACTAGCGTCGGGCACCGGGGAGCTGTTTTTT.

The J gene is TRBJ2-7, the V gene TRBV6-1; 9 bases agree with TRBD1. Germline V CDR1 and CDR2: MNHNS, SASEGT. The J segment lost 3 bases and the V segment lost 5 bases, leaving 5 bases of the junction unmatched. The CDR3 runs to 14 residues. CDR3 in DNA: TGTGCCAGCAGTTGGCCGGGACAGGGCTACGAGCAGTACTTC. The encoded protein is CASSWPGQGYEQYF.

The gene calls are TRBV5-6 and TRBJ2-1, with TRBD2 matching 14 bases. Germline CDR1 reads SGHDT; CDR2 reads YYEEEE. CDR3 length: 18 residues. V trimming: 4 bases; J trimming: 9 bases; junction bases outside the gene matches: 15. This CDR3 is CASSPLGTSGSFVSEQFF. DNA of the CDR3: TGTGCCAGCAGCCCCCTGGGGACTAGCGGGAGTTTTGTTAGTGAGCAGTTCTTC.

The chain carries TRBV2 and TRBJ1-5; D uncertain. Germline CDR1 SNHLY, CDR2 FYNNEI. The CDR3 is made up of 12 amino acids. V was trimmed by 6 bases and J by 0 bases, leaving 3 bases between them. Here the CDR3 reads CASRDSNQPQHF. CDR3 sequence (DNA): TGTGCCAGCAGGGATAGCAATCAGCCCCAGCATTTT. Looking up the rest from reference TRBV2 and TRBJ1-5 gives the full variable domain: EPEVTQTPSHQVTQMGQEVILRCVPISNHLYFYWYRQILGQKVEFLVSFYNNEISEKSEIFDDQFSVERPDGSNFTLKIRSTKLEDSAMYFCASRDSNQPQHFGDGTRLSIL.

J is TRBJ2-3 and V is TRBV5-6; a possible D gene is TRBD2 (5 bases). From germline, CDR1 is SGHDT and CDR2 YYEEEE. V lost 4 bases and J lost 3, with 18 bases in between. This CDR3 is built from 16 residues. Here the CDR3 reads CASSPYLGLQTDTQYF. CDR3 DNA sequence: TGTGCCAGCAGCCCATATTTAGGACTCCAGACAGATACGCAGTATTTT.

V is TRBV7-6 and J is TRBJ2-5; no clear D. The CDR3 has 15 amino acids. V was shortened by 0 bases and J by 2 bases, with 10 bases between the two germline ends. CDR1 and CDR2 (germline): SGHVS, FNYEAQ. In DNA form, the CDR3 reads TGTGCCAGCAGCTTAGCGAGACACCAACAAGAGACCCAGTACTTC. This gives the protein CASSLARHQQETQYF.

The CDR3 nucleotides read TGTGCCAGCTCACGTGTGGGGGGCGGCACTGAAGCTTTCTTT. Protein: CASSRVGGGTEAFF. This sequence joins TRBV18 and TRBJ1-1; a possible D gene is TRBD1 (6 bases). V lost 4 bases, J lost 4 bases, and 13 bases lay in between. CDR3 length equals 14 residues. From germline, CDR1 is KGHSH and CDR2 LQKENI.

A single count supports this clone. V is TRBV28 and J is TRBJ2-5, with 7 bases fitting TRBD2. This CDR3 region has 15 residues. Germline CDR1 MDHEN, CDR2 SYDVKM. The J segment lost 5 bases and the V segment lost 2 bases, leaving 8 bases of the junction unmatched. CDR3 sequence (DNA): TGTGCCAGCAGTTTAGGCGGGAGTGGTTGGGAGACCCAGTACTTC. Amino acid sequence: CASSLGGSGWETQYF.

The chain's CDR3 is CASSWPNPNYGYTF. The CDR3 DNA follows: TGTGCCAGCAGCTGGCCCAACCCTAACTATGGCTACACCTTC. The chain is built from TRBV5-4 and TRBJ1-2; D remains ambiguous. V lost 3 bases and J lost 0, with 9 bases in between. Germline V CDR1 and CDR2: SGHNT, YYREEE (reference sequence). This CDR3 has 14 amino acids.

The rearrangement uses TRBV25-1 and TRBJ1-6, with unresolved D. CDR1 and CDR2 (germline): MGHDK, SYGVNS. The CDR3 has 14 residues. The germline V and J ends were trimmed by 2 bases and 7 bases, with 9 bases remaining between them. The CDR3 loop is CASSENTGNSPLHF. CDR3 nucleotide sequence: TGTGCCAGCAGTGAAAATACGGGGAATTCACCCCTCCACTTT.

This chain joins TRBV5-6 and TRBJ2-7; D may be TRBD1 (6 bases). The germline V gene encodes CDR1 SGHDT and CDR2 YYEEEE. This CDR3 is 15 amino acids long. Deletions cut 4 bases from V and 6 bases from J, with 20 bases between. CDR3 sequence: CASSEQGVLPSEQYF. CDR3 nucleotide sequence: TGTGCCAGCAGCGAACAGGGTGTGTTACCCTCCGAGCAGTACTTC.

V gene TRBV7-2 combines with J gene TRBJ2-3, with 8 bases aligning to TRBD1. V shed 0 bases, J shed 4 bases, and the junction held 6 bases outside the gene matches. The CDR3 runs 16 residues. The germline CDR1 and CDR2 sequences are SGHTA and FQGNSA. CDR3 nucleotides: TGTGCCAGCAGCTTAGCTTGGACAGGGAGTTCAGATACGCAGTATTTT. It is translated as CASSLAWTGSSDTQYF.

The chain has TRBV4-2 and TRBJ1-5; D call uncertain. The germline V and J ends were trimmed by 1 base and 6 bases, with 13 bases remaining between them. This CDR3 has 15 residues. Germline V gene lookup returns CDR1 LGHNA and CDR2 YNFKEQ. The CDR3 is CASSQVGQPAQPQHF. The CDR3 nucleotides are TGTGCCAGCAGCCAAGTTGGGCAGCCCGCTCAGCCCCAGCATTTT.

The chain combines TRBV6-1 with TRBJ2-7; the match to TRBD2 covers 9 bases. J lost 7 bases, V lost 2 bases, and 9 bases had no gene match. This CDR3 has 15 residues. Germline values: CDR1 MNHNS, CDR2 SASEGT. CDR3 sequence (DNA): TGTGCCAGCAGTGAACTAGCGGGGACCCCGGGGGAGCAGTACGTC. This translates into CASSELAGTPGEQYV.

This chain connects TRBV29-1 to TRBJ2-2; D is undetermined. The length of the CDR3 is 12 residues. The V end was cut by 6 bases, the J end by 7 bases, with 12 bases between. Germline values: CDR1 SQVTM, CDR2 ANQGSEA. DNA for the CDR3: TGCAGCGTACGACGGAGATTCGGGGAGCTGTTTTTT. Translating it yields CSVRRRFGELFF.

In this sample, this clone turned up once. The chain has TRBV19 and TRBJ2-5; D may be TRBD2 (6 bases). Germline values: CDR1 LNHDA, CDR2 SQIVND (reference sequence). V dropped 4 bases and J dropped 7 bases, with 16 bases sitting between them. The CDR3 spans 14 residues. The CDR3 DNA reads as TGTGCCAGTAGTAGCGGGATCGGGTACGGGACCCAGTACTTC. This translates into CASSSGIGYGTQYF.

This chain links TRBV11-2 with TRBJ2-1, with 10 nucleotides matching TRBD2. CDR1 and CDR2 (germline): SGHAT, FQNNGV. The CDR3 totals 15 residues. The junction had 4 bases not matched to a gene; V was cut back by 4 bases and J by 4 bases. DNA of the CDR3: TGTGCCAGCAGCTCACTAGCGGGGCCTTACAATGAGCAGTTCTTC. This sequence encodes CASSSLAGPYNEQFF.

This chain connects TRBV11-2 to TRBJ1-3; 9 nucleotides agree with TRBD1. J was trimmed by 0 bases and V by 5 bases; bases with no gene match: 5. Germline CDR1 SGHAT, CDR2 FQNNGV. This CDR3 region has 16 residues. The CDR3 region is CASSEQGAISGNTIYF. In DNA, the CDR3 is TGTGCCAGCAGCGAACAGGGGGCAATCTCTGGAAACACCATATATTTT.

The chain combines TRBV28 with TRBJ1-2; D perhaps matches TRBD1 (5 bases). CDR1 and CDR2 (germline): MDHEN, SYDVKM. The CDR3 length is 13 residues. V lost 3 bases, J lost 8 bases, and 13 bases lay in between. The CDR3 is CASSFSGSWGYTF. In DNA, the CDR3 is TGTGCCAGCAGTTTCTCAGGGAGTTGGGGCTACACCTTC.

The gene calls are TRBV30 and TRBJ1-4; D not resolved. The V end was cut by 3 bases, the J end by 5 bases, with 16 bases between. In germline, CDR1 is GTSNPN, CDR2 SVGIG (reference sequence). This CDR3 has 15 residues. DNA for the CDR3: TGTGCCTGGAGACAAGGACTTGCATCAAATGAAAAACTGTTTTTT. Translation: CAWRQGLASNEKLFF.

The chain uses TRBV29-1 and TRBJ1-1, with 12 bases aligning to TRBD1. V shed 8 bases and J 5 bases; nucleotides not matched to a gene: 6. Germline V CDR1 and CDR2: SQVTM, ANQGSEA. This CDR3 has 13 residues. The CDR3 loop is CSTRDRGRTEAFF. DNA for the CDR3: TGCAGCACCCGGGACAGGGGGCGAACTGAAGCTTTCTTT. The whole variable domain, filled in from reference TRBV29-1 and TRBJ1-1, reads SAVISQKPSRDICQRGTSLTIQCQVDSQVTMMFWYRQQPGQSLTLIATANQGSEATYESGFVIDKFPISRPNLTFSTLTVSNMSPEDSSIYLCSTRDRGRTEAFFGQGTRLTVV.

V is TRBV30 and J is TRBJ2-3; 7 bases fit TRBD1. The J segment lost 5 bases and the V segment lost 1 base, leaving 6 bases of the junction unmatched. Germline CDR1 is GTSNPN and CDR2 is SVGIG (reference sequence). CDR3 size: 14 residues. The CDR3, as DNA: TGTGCCTGGAGTGGGGGCAGGGGGAGAGATACGCAGTATTTT. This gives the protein CAWSGGRGRDTQYF.

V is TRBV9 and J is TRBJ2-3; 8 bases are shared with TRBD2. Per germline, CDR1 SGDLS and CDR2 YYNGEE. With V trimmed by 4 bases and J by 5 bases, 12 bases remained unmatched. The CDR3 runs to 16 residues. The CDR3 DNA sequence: TGTGCCAGCAGCCCGCGAGCGGGAGTAAGTGGAGATACGCAGTATTTT. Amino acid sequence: CASSPRAGVSGDTQYF.

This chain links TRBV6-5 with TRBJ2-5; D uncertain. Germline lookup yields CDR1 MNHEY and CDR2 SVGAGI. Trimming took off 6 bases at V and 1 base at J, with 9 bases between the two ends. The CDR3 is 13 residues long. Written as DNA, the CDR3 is TGTGCCAGCAGGTTTTCCATCCAAGAGACCCAGTACTTC. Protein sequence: CASRFSIQETQYF.